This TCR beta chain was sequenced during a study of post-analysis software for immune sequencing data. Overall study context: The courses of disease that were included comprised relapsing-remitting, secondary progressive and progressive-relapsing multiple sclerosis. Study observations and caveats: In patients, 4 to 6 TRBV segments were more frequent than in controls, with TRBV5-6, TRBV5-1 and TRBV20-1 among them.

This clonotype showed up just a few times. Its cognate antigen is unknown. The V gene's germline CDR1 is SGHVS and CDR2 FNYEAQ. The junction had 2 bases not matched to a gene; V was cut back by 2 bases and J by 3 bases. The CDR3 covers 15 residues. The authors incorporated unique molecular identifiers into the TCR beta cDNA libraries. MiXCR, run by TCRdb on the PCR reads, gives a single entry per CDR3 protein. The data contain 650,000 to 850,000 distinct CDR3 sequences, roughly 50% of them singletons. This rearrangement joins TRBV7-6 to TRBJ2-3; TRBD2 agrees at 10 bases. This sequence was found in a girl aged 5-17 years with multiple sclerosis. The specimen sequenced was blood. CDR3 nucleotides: TGTGCCAGCAGCTTAAGCGGGAGGGATACAGATACGCAGTATTTT. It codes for CASSLSGRDTDTQYF.